This TCR beta chain was sequenced during a study of vaccination effects on CD4 cells after COVID-19. Assay used: immunoSEQ multiplex PCR; TCRdb lists only in-frame clones, some missing. Of approximately 57,000 clones detected, about 78% appear once; the ten largest clones hold about 4.6%. Scientists isolated CD4+ T cells after a roughly ten-day culture period ended. Each person got two doses of an mRNA SARS-CoV-2 vaccine, BNT162b2 or mRNA-1273. Each vaccine recipient was nucleocapsid antibody negative and had no prior SARS-CoV-2 infection. To note about this clone: The antigen is undetermined.

The sequence was obtained from a human donor who received a COVID-19 vaccine. Material: CD4+ T cells from PBMCs cultured without peptide, obtained after COVID-19 vaccination.

The CDR3 reads CASSGKREGVTYEQYF. The DNA for the CDR3 is TGTGCCAGCAGTGGTAAGAGGGAGGGGGTGACCTACGAGCAGTACTTC. The V gene is TRBV2, the J gene TRBJ2-7; TRBD2 might be the D (7 bases). Per germline, CDR1 SNHLY and CDR2 FYNNEI. CDR3 length equals 16 residues. The V and J ends lost 4 bases and 2 bases respectively, with 18 bases between them.